This TCR beta chain was identified in a study of shared clonotypes between healthy human individuals. On the study more broadly: Per donor, three plates held CD4 naive cells, three held CD4 memory, two held CD8 naive and one held CD8 memory. Notes on the study in general: Shared across a few donors were roughly 4.7% of the naive CD4 clonotypes.

Concerning this clone: Its antigen is as yet unknown.

Those who donated were healthy HIV-negative adults, with no recent acute infections or vaccinations reported. Measured with immunoSEQ multiplex PCR; TCRdb has only the in-frame clones, and not every one. The repertoire consists of 2 million to 2.5 million clones, with just over 90% occurring once and the leading ten covering 0.35% to 0.45%. The specimen was naive CD4+ T cells from PBMCs. The subset here: CD45RA+ positively selected. This clonotype was obtained from a man aged 18 to 29 in good health. Some clones in this sample may be carry-over from other donors' samples.

CDR3 bases: TGTGCCAGCAGCCCGGACAGGAGTACCTCCTACGAGCAGTACTTC. Translated: CASSPDRSTSYEQYF. The chain couples TRBV5-4 to TRBJ2-7; 7 bases are shared with TRBD1. Germline assignment: CDR1 SGHNT and CDR2 YYREEE (reference sequence). The V segment lost 4 bases and the J segment 0 bases; nucleotides outside the gene matches: 7. The length of the CDR3 is 15 residues.